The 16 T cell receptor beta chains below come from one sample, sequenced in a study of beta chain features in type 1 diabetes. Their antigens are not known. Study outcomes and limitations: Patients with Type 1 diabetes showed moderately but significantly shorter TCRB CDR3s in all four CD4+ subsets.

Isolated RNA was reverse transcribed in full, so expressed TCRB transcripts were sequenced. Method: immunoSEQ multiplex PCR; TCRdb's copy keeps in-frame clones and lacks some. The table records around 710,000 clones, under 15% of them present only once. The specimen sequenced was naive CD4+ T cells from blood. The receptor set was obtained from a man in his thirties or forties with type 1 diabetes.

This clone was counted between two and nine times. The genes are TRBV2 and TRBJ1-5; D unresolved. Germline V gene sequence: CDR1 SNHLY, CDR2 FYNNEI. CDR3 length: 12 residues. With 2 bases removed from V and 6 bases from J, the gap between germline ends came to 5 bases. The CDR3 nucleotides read TGTGCCAGCAGTGAACAGTTTCAGCCCCAGCATTTT. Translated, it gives CASSEQFQPQHF.

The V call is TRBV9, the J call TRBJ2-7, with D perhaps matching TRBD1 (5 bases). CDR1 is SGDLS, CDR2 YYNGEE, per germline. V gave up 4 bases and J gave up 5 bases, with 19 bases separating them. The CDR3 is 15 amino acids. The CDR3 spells CASSPQGPTPHEQYF. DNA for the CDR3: TGTGCCAGCAGCCCCCAGGGTCCGACTCCCCACGAGCAGTACTTC.

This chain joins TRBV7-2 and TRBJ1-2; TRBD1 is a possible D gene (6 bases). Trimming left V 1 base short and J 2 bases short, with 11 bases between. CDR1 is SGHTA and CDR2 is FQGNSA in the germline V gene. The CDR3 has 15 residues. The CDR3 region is CASSLGGGWNYGYTF. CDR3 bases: TGTGCCAGCAGCTTAGGTGGGGGCTGGAACTATGGCTACACCTTC.

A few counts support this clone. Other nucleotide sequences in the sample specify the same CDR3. The CDR3 DNA is TGCGCCAGCAGCCTAGGACAAACCAGCACAGATACGCAGTATTTT. It translates to CASSLGQTSTDTQYF. The chain links TRBV5-1 to TRBJ2-3; D might be TRBD1 (5 bases). This CDR3 is 15 amino acids long. V was shortened by 4 bases and J by 0 bases, with 12 bases between the two germline ends. Per germline, CDR1 SGHRS and CDR2 YFSETQ.

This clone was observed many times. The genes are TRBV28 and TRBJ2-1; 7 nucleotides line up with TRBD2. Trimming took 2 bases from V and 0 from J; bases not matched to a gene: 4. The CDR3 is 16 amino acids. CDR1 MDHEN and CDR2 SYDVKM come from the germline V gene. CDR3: CASSLGGGVSYNEQFF. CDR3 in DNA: TGTGCCAGCAGTTTAGGTGGGGGGGTCTCCTACAATGAGCAGTTCTTC.

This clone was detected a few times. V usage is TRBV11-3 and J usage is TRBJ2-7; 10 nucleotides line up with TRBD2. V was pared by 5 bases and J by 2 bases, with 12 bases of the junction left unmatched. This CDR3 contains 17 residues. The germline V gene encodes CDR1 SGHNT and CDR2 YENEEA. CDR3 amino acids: CASSLQRGGQVPYEQYF. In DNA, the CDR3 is TGTGCCAGCAGCCTTCAGCGGGGGGGCCAAGTGCCCTACGAGCAGTACTTC.

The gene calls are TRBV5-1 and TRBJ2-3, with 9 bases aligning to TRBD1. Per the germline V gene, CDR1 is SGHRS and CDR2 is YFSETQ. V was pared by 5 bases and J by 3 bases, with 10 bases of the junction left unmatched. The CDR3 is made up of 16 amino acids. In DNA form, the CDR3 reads TGCGCCAGCAGTCTCCTCCGGGACAGGGAAACAGATACGCAGTATTTT. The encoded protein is CASSLLRDRETDTQYF.

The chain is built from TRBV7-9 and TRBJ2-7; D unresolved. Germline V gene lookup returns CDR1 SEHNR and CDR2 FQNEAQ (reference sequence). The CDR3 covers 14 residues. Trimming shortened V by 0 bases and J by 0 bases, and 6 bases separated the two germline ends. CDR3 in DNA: TGTGCCAGCAGCTTAGCAGGTATCTCCTACGAGCAGTACTTC. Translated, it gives CASSLAGISYEQYF. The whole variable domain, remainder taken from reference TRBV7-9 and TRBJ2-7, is DTGVSQNPRHKITKRGQNVTFRCDPISEHNRLYWYRQTLGQGPEFLTYFQNEAQLEKSRLLSDRFSAERPKGSFSTLEIQRTEQGDSAMYLCASSLAGISYEQYFGPGTRLTVT.

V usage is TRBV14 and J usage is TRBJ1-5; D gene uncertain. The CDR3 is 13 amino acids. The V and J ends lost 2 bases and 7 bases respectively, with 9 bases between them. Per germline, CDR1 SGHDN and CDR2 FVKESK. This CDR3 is CASSQSEGQPQHF. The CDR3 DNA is TGTGCCAGCAGCCAATCTGAGGGACAGCCCCAGCATTTT.

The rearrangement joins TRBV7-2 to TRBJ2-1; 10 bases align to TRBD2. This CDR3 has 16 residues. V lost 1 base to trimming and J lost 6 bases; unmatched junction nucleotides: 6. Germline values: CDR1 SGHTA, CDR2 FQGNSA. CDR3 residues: CASSLVWVAGGNEQFF. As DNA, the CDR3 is TGTGCCAGCAGCTTAGTCTGGGTAGCGGGGGGCAATGAGCAGTTCTTC.

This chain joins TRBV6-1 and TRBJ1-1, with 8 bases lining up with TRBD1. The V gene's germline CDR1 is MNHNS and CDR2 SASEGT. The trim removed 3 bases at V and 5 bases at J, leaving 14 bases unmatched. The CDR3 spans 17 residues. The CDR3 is CASSDYPPGTGWTEAFF. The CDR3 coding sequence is TGTGCCAGCAGTGATTACCCCCCCGGGACAGGTTGGACTGAAGCTTTCTTT.

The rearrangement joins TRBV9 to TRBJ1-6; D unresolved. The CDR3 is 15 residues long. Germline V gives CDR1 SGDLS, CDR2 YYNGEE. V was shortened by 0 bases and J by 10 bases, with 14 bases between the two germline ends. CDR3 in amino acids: CASSVDGSLGSPLHF. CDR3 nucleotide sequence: TGTGCCAGCAGCGTAGACGGATCTCTAGGGTCACCCCTCCACTTT.

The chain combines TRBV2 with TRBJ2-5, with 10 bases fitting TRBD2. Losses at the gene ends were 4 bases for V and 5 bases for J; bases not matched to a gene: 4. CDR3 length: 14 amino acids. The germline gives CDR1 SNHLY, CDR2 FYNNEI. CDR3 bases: TGTGCCAGCAGTGCAGCGGGGGGGGATGAGACCCAGTACTTC. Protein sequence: CASSAAGGDETQYF.

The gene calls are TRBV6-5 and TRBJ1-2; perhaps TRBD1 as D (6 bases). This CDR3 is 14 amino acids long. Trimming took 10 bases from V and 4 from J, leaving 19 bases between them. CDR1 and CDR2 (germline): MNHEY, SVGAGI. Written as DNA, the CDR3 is TGTGCCATTGGGGATCAGGGGCTCTCCTATGGCTACACCTTC. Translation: CAIGDQGLSYGYTF.

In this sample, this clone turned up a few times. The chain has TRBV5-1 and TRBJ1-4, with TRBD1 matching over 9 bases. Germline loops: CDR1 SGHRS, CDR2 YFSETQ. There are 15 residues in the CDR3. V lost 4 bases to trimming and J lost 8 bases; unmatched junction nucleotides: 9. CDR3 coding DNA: TGCGCCAGCAGCCCGACAGGGGGACCGGGCGAAAAACTGTTTTTT. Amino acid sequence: CASSPTGGPGEKLFF. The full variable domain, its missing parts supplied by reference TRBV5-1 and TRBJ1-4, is KAGVTQTPRYLIKTRGQQVTLSCSPISGHRSVSWYQQTPGQGLQFLFEYFSETQRNKGNFPGRFSGRQFSNSRSEMNVSTLELGDSALYLCASSPTGGPGEKLFFGSGTQLSVL.

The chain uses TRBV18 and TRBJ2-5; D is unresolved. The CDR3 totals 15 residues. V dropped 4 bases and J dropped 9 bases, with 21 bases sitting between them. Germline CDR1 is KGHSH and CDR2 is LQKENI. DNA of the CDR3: TGTGCCAGCTCACTTTTGATTGAGAACCTGGATCCCCAGTACTTC. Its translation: CASSLLIENLDPQYF.